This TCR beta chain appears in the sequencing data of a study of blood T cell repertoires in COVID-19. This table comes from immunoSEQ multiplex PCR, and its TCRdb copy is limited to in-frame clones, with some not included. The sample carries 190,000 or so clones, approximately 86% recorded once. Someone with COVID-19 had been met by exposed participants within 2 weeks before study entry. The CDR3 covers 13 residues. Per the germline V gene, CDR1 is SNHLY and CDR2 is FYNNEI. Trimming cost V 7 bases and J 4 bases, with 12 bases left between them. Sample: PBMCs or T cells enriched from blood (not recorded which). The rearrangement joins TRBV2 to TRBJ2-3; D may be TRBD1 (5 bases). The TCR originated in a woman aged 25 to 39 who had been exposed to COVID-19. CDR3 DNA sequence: TGTGCCAGCATGGGGCCCCCCGCAGATACGCAGTATTTT. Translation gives CASMGPPADTQYF.